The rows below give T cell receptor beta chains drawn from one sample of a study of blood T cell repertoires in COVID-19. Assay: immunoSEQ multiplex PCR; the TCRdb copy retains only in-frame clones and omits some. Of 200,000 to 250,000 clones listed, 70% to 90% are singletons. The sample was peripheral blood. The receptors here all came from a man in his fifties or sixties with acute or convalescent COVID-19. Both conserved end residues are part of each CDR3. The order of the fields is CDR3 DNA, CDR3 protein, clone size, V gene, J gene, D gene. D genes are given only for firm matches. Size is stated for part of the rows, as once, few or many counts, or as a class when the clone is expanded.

cdr3_nt: TGTGCCAGTAGTGCTACAGGGAAGGCGGGTCAGCCCCAGCATTTT
cdr3_aa: CASSATGKAGQPQHF
clone_size: .
v_call: TRBV19
j_call: TRBJ1-5
d_call: .

cdr3_nt: TGTGCCAGCAGCCCCAGGGGGGGCTCGGGACTAGCGGTAAAGGGAGATACGCAGTATTTT
cdr3_aa: CASSPRGGSGLAVKGDTQYF
clone_size: .
v_call: TRBV7-3
j_call: TRBJ2-3
d_call: TRBD2

cdr3_nt: TGTGCCAGCAGTTTCCCGGGACAGGCCTGGGGGGGCTACACCTTC
cdr3_aa: CASSFPGQAWGGYTF
clone_size: .
v_call: TRBV28
j_call: TRBJ1-2
d_call: TRBD1

cdr3_nt: TGTGCCAGCAGCAATTGGCTAGCGGGATCAGACGAGCAGTACTTC
cdr3_aa: CASSNWLAGSDEQYF
clone_size: few
v_call: TRBV21-1
j_call: TRBJ2-7
d_call: .

cdr3_nt: TGCAGCGTTGTCTGGAGCTCCTACAATGAGCAGTTCTTC
cdr3_aa: CSVVWSSYNEQFF
clone_size: .
v_call: TRBV29-1
j_call: TRBJ2-1
d_call: .

cdr3_nt: TGTGCCAGCACCTACAAGGGATTAAGCGGTGGCTACACCTTC
cdr3_aa: CASTYKGLSGGYTF
clone_size: .
v_call: TRBV2
j_call: TRBJ1-2
d_call: .

cdr3_nt: TGTGCCAGCAGTGGTAGTTACGAGAGCCCCACCGGGGAGCTGTTTTTT
cdr3_aa: CASSGSYESPTGELFF
clone_size: .
v_call: TRBV25-1
j_call: TRBJ2-2
d_call: .

cdr3_nt: TGTGCCAGCAGCTTAACCGGGACTAGCGGAACCAATGAGCAGTTCTTC
cdr3_aa: CASSLTGTSGTNEQFF
clone_size: few
v_call: TRBV5-4
j_call: TRBJ2-1
d_call: TRBD2

cdr3_nt: TGTGCCAGTAGAAGTACAGGGGGCCCCTCGAACACTGAAGCTTTCTTT
cdr3_aa: CASRSTGGPSNTEAFF
clone_size: .
v_call: TRBV19
j_call: TRBJ1-1
d_call: TRBD1

cdr3_nt: TGTGCCCTGGACAGGGGTAACCAAGAGACCCAGTACTTC
cdr3_aa: CALDRGNQETQYF
clone_size: .
v_call: TRBV30
j_call: TRBJ2-5
d_call: TRBD1

cdr3_nt: TGTGCCAGCACCCAGGGGGCGAACACTGAAGCTTTCTTT
cdr3_aa: CASTQGANTEAFF
clone_size: .
v_call: TRBV19
j_call: TRBJ1-1
d_call: TRBD1

cdr3_nt: TGTGCCAGCAGTACCAGGGAACCAGGAGGCTACACCTTC
cdr3_aa: CASSTREPGGYTF
clone_size: .
v_call: TRBV12-3/TRBV12-4
j_call: TRBJ1-2
d_call: .

cdr3_nt: TGTGCCAGCAGCTCCCATGGGACAGGGACTGGCTACACCTTC
cdr3_aa: CASSSHGTGTGYTF
clone_size: .
v_call: TRBV7-3
j_call: TRBJ1-2
d_call: TRBD1

cdr3_nt: TGTGCCAGCAGCTTCACGTCCGGGACAGTACCAGATACGCAGTATTTT
cdr3_aa: CASSFTSGTVPDTQYF
clone_size: .
v_call: TRBV11-2
j_call: TRBJ2-3
d_call: TRBD1